Given below is one T cell receptor beta chain in context. This entry belongs to a study of T cell changes during pregnancy in multiple sclerosis. The protocol was immunoSEQ multiplex PCR, while the TCRdb copy is restricted to in-frame clones and leaves out a portion. The sample has roughly 89,000 clones, just under 95% seen once; the top ten hold around 4.5%. This CDR3 region has 15 residues. Trimming removed 3 bases at V and 6 bases at J, with 15 bases between. Germline-derived CDR1 and CDR2 are LGHNA and YNFKEQ. The sample in question was peripheral blood, obtained in the first trimester of pregnancy. This sequence originates from a female donor with multiple sclerosis, enrolled in a pregnancy study. The chain employs TRBV4-2 and TRBJ1-5; D gene uncertain. The CDR3 bases are TGTGCCAGCAGCCATCACGGGGAATTCAGTCAGCCCCAGCATTTT. It specifies CASSHHGEFSQPQHF.